This is a list of T cell receptor beta chains from one sample in a study of blood T cells in healthy people across ages. From the 5' RACE reads, TCRdb called clonotypes with MiXCR, one entry per CDR3 protein. The data show hundreds of thousands of distinct CDR3 sequences, with 25% to 30% seen just once and approximately 14% held by the top ten. Sample: blood. These receptors were collected from a woman of 80 years or more in good health. CDR3s include the opening cysteine and the closing phenylalanine or tryptophan. The D gene is left open where the match is weak. Expanded clones are given a class, and other clones once, few, many or no size at all.

j_gene | v_gene | abundance | d_gene | CDR3nt | CDR3aa
TRBJ2-5 | TRBV10-3 | many | TRBD2 | TGTGCCATCAGTGACGGGACTAGCGGGGGCGGGGAGACCCAGTACTTC | CAISDGTSGGGETQYF
TRBJ2-1 | TRBV7-2 | once | NA | TGTGCCAGCAGCTTTGACAGAGCCAATGAGCAGTTCTTC | CASSFDRANEQFF
TRBJ2-3 | TRBV6-1 | few | TRBD1 | TGTGCCAGCCAAGGTTGGGACAGGGAAGGCACAGATACGCAGTATTTT | CASQGWDREGTDTQYF
TRBJ1-4 | TRBV4-1 | many | NA | TGCGCCAGCAGCCAAGACAGGACAACTAATGAAAAACTGTTTTTT | CASSQDRTTNEKLFF
TRBJ2-5 | TRBV6-6 | many | TRBD2 | TGTGCCAGCAGTTTCGGGGGGGGGCAGGGCAGACAAGAGACCCAGTACTTC | CASSFGGGQGRQETQYF
TRBJ2-1 | TRBV20-1 | many | TRBD2 | TGCAGGGCGGGGGGCGGGAGCTCCTACAATGAGCAGTTCTTC | CRAGGGSSYNEQFF
TRBJ1-1 | TRBV28 | many | TRBD1 | TGTGCCAGCAGAGACCCGGGACAGGGGGCGCTGACTGAAGCTTTCTTT | CASRDPGQGALTEAFF
TRBJ2-7 | TRBV29-1 | many | NA | TGCAGCGTTGGCCAAGCCACCTACGAGCAGTACTTC | CSVGQATYEQYF
TRBJ1-5 | TRBV27 | few | TRBD1 | TGTGCCAGCAGTTTCAACATGTACACAGGGGCCTTTAGGGAAAATCAGCCCCAGCATTTT | CASSFNMYTGAFRENQPQHF
TRBJ2-2 | TRBV7-9 | NA | NA | TGTGCCAGCAGTTGGCGGGACCGACTCACCGGGGAGCTGTTTTTT | CASSWRDRLTGELFF
TRBJ2-2 | TRBV6-2/TRBV6-3 | NA | TRBD1 | TGTGCCAGCAGTTACTCCATCGACAGGGTCAAAGGAAACACCGGGGAGCTGTTTTTT | CASSYSIDRVKGNTGELFF